The entry below describes one T cell receptor (beta chain). What it binds is unknown. Measured with immunoSEQ multiplex PCR; TCRdb has only the in-frame clones, and not every one. Of approximately 70,000 clones in the sample, approximately 90% were seen once. The data were obtained in a study of OX40 agonist ivuxolimab in advanced cancers. Whole-study context: Those enrolled were 80% to 85% male, with a mean age of roughly 62 years and ages from roughly 23 to 80. Partial response was recorded in three patients: one hepatocellular carcinoma and two cutaneous melanoma cases.

The CDR3 contains 15 residues. Trimming cost V 6 bases and J 0 bases, with 13 bases left between them. In germline, CDR1 is MNHNY, CDR2 SVGAGI (reference sequence). Broader study findings: Expanded clones belonging to CD8+ T cells outnumbered, on average, those of CD4+.

Baseline was the first blood sampling point, followed by cycle 4 day 1 and cycle 7 day 1. The chain employs TRBV6-6 and TRBJ2-3; D may be TRBD1 or TRBD2 (7 bases each). The source is an adult with an advanced solid tumor such as melanoma, head and neck, liver or kidney cancer. The material was CD4+ or CD8+ T cells sorted from blood, obtained in a trial of the OX40 agonist ivuxolimab. DNA of the CDR3: TGTGCCAGCAGCCAGGGGGGGAGCAGCACAGATACGCAGTATTTT. Translated, it gives CASSQGGSSTDTQYF.